The table lists the clone carrying this T cell receptor beta chain with a few counts. Its cognate antigen is unknown. This specimen belongs to a study of blood T cells in healthy people across ages. The study, taken as a whole, reports: Per million T cells, TCR beta diversity dropped roughly linearly as age increased. PBMCs were not sorted, which prevented a conclusive comparison of naive versus antigen-experienced cells.

A second 7 to 11 cycle PCR used barcoded and J-beta primers. Every cDNA molecule carried a tag from a template-switch adaptor bearing 12 random nucleotides. A single record per CDR3 protein comes from TCRdb applying MiXCR to the 5' RACE reads. The sample has 1.5 million to 2 million distinct CDR3 sequences; around half are singletons. Per germline, CDR1 SGHTA and CDR2 FQGTGA. V was clipped by 3 bases and J by 2 bases, with 11 bases between them. The CDR3 runs to 15 residues. The sequencing input was blood. The sequence was collected from a woman aged 40 to 50 in good health. The V and J genes are TRBV7-3 and TRBJ2-1; D is undetermined. CDR3: CASSLTGSTYNEQFF. In DNA form, the CDR3 reads TGTGCCAGCAGCTTGACGGGTAGCACCTACAATGAGCAGTTCTTC. Complete variable domain (other parts from reference TRBV7-3 and TRBJ2-1): GAGVSQTPSNKVTEKGKYVELRCDPISGHTALYWYRQSLGQGPEFLIYFQGTGAADDSGLPNDRFFAVRPEGSVSTLKIQRTERGDSAVYLCASSLTGSTYNEQFFGPGTRLTVL.